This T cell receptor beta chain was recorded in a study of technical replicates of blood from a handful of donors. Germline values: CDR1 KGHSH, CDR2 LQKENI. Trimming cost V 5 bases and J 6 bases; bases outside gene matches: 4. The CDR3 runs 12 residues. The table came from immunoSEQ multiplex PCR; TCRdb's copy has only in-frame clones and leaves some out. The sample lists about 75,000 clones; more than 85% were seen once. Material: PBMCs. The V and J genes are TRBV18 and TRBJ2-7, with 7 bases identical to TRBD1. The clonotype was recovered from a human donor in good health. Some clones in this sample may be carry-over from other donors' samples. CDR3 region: CASSKDRAEQYF. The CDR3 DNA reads TGTGCCAGCTCAAAAGACAGGGCCGAGCAGTACTTC.